The rows below give T cell receptor beta chains drawn from one sample of a study of T-cell reconstitution after alpha-beta-depleted transplantation in children. Using its own MiXCR run on the PCR reads, TCRdb lists one record per CDR3 protein. The table lists over 200,000 distinct CDR3 sequences, approximately 9.5% of them singletons. Sample: PBMCs from the stem cell graft donor, taken from the stem cell graft. These receptors were collected from a human donor who donated a stem cell graft to a child with acute lymphoblastic leukemia. The conserved cysteine and the conserved F or W are not part of the CDR3 here.

v_call	j_call	cdr3_aa
TRBV29-1	TRBJ2-7	SVEGARGNEQY
TRBV18	TRBJ1-2	ASSPKEAGSGYT
TRBV7-9	TRBJ2-5	ASSGGQGEETQY
TRBV7-2	TRBJ1-2	ASVGRTTFYEGYT
TRBV20-1	TRBJ1-1	SAAYLGSNTEAF
TRBV12-3/TRBV12-4	TRBJ2-4	ASSPPLGSKNIQY
TRBV12-3/TRBV12-4	TRBJ2-3	ASSQGTVVHTDTQY
TRBV11-1	TRBJ2-1	ASSRRNSGGSYNEQF
TRBV19	TRBJ2-5	ASSKLTAGEQETQY
TRBV11-2	TRBJ2-2	ASSLDYSTGGNTGELF
TRBV27	TRBJ2-1	ASSLLGTGDNEQF
TRBV6-1	TRBJ2-2	ASRLSGGGTGELF
TRBV5-5	TRBJ2-1	ASSPTGNPYNEQF
TRBV6-5	TRBJ1-1	ASSYSRGQNTEAF
TRBV3-1	TRBJ2-1	ASSQDSDSYNEQF
TRBV10-3	TRBJ2-6	AISESLGSRSGANVLT
TRBV6-1	TRBJ1-1	ASKPQRQGRTEAF
TRBV4-3	TRBJ2-7	ASSQGRGVDEQY
TRBV7-8	TRBJ2-1	ASSLEARRTYNEQF
TRBV7-9	TRBJ1-2	ASSLYRRGAYGYT
TRBV20-1	TRBJ2-3	SAGPRRGRPDTQY
TRBV5-6	TRBJ2-4	ASSLGQGLNIQY
TRBV25-1	TRBJ1-1	ASSGPQRGNTEAF
TRBV5-8	TRBJ2-3	ASSLAGEAQY
TRBV6-5	TRBJ2-5	ASNARGETQY
TRBV11-2	TRBJ2-5	ASSREQETQY
TRBV5-1	TRBJ2-3	ASSSGTSDRDTQY
TRBV24-1	TRBJ2-2	ATSDKLGELF
TRBV20-1	TRBJ1-1	SAREDLLQPEAF
TRBV27	TRBJ1-1	ASLGGFEAF
TRBV4-3	TRBJ1-2	ASSLGTAEYGYT
TRBV9	TRBJ2-1	VSSLGGEPYNEQF
TRBV6-5	TRBJ1-1	ASSYSLRTGGFEAF
TRBV4-3	TRBJ2-5	ASSQETGKETQY
TRBV7-2	TRBJ2-7	ASSFSRWDSPSYEQY